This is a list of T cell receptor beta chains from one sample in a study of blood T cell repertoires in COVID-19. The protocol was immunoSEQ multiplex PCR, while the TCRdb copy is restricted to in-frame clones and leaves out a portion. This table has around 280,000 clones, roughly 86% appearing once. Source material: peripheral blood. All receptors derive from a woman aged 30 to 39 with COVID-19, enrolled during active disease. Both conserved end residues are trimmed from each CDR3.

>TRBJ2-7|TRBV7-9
ASSWPQGEQY
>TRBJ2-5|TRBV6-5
ASSPTGETQY
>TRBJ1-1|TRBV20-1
SASFQGNTEAF
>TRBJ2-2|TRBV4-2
ASSQDPGVGTGELF
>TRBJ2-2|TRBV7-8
ASSPQSWELF
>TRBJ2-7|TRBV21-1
ASSKEGHYEYEQY
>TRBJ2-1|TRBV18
ASSHRGGSRAGNEQF
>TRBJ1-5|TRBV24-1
ATSDSTGGGQPQH
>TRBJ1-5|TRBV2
ASSERAAGETNQPQH
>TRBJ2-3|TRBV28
ASSLTSGTDTQY
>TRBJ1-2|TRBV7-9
ASSFGQSNYGYT
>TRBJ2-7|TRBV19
ASSIAMTTSGYEQY
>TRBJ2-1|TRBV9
ASSALAGLYNEQF
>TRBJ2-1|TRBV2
ASRVDRARYNEQF